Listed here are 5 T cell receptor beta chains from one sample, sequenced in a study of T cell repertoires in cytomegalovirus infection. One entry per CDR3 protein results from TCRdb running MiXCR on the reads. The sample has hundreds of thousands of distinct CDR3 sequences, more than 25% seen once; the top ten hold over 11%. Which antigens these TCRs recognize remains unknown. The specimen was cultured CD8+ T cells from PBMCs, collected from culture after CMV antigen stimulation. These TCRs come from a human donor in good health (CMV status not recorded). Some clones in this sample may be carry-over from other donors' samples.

CDR3 amino acids: CASSLGFGDGELFF. CDR3 nucleotide sequence: TGTGCCAGCAGCTTAGGATTCGGGGACGGGGAGCTGTTTTTT. The chain is built from TRBV7-9 and TRBJ2-2; TRBD2 might be the D (5 bases). Germline V CDR1 and CDR2: SEHNR, FQNEAQ (reference sequence). This CDR3 has 14 amino acids. V shed 1 base and J shed 7 bases, with 10 bases lying between them. Filled out from reference TRBV7-9 and TRBJ2-2, the complete variable domain reads DTGVSQNPRHKITKRGQNVTFRCDPISEHNRLYWYRQTLGQGPEFLTYFQNEAQLEKSRLLSDRFSAERPKGSFSTLEIQRTEQGDSAMYLCASSLGFGDGELFFGEGSRLTVL.

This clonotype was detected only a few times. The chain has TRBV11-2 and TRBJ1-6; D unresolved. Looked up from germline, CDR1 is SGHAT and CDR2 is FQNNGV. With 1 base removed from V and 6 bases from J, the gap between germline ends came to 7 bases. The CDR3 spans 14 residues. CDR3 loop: CASSLAGLNSPLHF. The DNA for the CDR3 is TGTGCCAGCAGCTTAGCCGGGCTTAATTCACCCCTCCACTTT.

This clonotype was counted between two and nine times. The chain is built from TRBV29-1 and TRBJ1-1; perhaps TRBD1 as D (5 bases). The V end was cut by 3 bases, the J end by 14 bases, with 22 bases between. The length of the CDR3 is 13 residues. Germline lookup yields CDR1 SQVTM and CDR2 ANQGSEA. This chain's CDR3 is CSVEFKGSEVGFF. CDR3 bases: TGCAGCGTTGAGTTCAAGGGGTCCGAGGTGGGATTCTTT. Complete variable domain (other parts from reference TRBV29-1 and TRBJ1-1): SAVISQKPSRDICQRGTSLTIQCQVDSQVTMMFWYRQQPGQSLTLIATANQGSEATYESGFVIDKFPISRPNLTFSTLTVSNMSPEDSSIYLCSVEFKGSEVGFFGQGTRLTVV.

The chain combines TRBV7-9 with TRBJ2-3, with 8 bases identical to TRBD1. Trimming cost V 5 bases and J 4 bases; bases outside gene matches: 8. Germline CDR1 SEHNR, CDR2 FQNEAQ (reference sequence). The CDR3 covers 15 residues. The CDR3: CASSPQGAKSDTQYF. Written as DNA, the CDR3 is TGTGCCAGCAGCCCCCAGGGGGCAAAGTCAGATACGCAGTATTTT.

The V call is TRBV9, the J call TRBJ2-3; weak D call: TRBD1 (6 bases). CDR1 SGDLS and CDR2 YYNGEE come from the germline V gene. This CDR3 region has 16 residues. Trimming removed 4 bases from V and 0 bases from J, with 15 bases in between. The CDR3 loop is CASSPIGQFSTDTQYF. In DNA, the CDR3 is TGTGCCAGCAGCCCAATAGGACAGTTTAGCACAGATACGCAGTATTTT.